This section outlines one TCR beta chain sequence together with its context. As yet, its antigen is unknown. Specified time point: before preoperative PTX-NDP chemotherapy. TCRdb re-called the PCR reads with MiXCR, one entry per CDR3 protein. In the table there are about 30,000 distinct CDR3 sequences, roughly half of which are singletons. The data were obtained in a study of esophageal squamous cell carcinoma under preoperative chemotherapy. Turning to the study itself: Samples included peripheral blood T cells as well as tumor-infiltrating lymphocytes.

Broader study findings: Peripheral T cells migrating into the tumor appeared to partly supply post-treatment tumor-infiltrating lymphocytes.

CDR1 and CDR2 (germline): SGHVS, FQNEAQ. Trimming removed 5 bases from V and 4 bases from J; junction bases left unmatched: 5. There are 14 residues in the CDR3. The material was obtained from a patient given preoperative chemotherapy. The clonotype originates from a human donor with esophageal squamous cell carcinoma. The donor label of this sample is uncertain. The chain uses TRBV7-8 and TRBJ2-3, with 8 bases identical to TRBD2. CDR3 bases: TGTGCCAGCAGCCCAGGACTAGCTGCAGATACGCAGTATTTT. This gives the protein CASSPGLAADTQYF.